This note documents a single T cell receptor beta chain sequence. The sample belongs to a study of blood T cell repertoires in COVID-19. The V gene lost 0 bases and the J gene lost 0 bases, with 6 bases spanning the gap. The CDR3 spans 15 residues. Germline V gene sequence: CDR1 SGHAT, CDR2 FQNNGV. Data came from immunoSEQ multiplex PCR; TCRdb stores just in-frame clones and leaves some out. The table has hundreds of thousands of clones, around 86% seen once. This clonotype was sampled from a woman in her sixties or seventies with active or convalescent COVID-19. The specimen was peripheral blood. V is TRBV11-2 and J is TRBJ2-1, with unresolved D. CDR3 amino acids: CASSLEVGSYNEQFF. The CDR3 DNA reads TGTGCCAGCAGCTTAGAGGTCGGCTCCTACAATGAGCAGTTCTTC. Supplemented by reference TRBV11-2 and TRBJ2-1, the full variable domain reads EAGVAQSPRYKIIEKRQSVAFWCNPISGHATLYWYQQILGQGPKLLIQFQNNGVVDDSQLPKDRFSAERLKGVDSTLKIQPAKLEDSAVYLCASSLEVGSYNEQFFGPGTRLTVL.